Listed below are T cell receptor beta chains from one sample, sequenced in a study of blood T cell repertoires in COVID-19. Libraries were prepared by immunoSEQ multiplex PCR; TCRdb keeps only in-frame clonotypes and omits some of them. The sample lists about 200,000 clones; 70% to 90% were seen once. What was sequenced was PBMCs or T cells enriched from blood (not recorded which). These receptor sequences come from a woman aged 40-49 years with acute COVID-19. The CDR3 runs from the conserved cysteine through the conserved F or W. The D gene is left open where the match is weak. Size values are once, few and many counts, or a class for expanded clones, and some rows have none.

TRBJ1-5,once,NA,TRBV19,TGTGCCAGTGCCACAGGGTCAAATCAGCCCCAGCATTTT,CASATGSNQPQHF
TRBJ1-1,few,NA,TRBV11-2,TGTGCCAGCAGCCCATCGCAGGGGAAATGGACTGAAGCTTTCTTT,CASSPSQGKWTEAFF
TRBJ2-7,NA,TRBD1,TRBV7-3,TGTGCCAGCAGCTTATCCGGGACAGGGGACGAGCAGTACTTC,CASSLSGTGDEQYF
TRBJ2-7,NA,TRBD2,TRBV28,TGTGCCAGCAGTAATACCGGGACTAGTAGCAAGCAGTACTTC,CASSNTGTSSKQYF
TRBJ2-5,NA,TRBD1,TRBV18,TGTGCCAGCTCACCCGATACAGGGGGCGCGGAGACCCAGTACTTC,CASSPDTGGAETQYF
TRBJ1-6,NA,NA,TRBV5-4,TGTGCCACCTCGGGTGGGAGCTCCTATAATTCACCCCTCCACTTT,CATSGGSSYNSPLHF
TRBJ2-7,NA,NA,TRBV7-3,TGTGCCAGCAGCTTATCAGCCGGGGGCGAGCAGTACTTC,CASSLSAGGEQYF
TRBJ2-7,NA,NA,TRBV3-1/TRBV3-2,TGTGCCAGCCGTCAGGGAGGGGGACCAAAAATCGGGCTTTACGAGCAGTACTTC,CASRQGGGPKIGLYEQYF
TRBJ1-1,once,NA,TRBV28,TGTGCCACTCTATCTTCGGGAGTGAACACTGAAGCTTTCTTT,CATLSSGVNTEAFF
TRBJ1-4,NA,NA,TRBV5-1,TGCGCCAGCAGGCCCGGGATCGTTAATGAAAAACTGTTTTTT,CASRPGIVNEKLFF
TRBJ2-5,NA,TRBD2,TRBV28,TGTGCCAGCATCAACTCGGGGGGCGGGAGGGCCCTTGAGACCCAGTACTTC,CASINSGGGRALETQYF
TRBJ1-5,NA,NA,TRBV5-8,TGTGCCAGCAGCCACTCAGGGAAGCAGCCCCAGCATTTT,CASSHSGKQPQHF
TRBJ1-1,NA,NA,TRBV11-3,TGTGCCAGCAGCTTAGAGGGACAGAACACTGAAGCTTTCTTT,CASSLEGQNTEAFF
TRBJ2-5,NA,NA,TRBV30,TGTGCCTGGAGGCAAGGGGTACAGACCCAGTACTTC,CAWRQGVQTQYF
TRBJ2-7,NA,TRBD2,TRBV19,TGTGCCAGTAGTATTGCTAGCGGGACGGTCTACTTC,CASSIASGTVYF
TRBJ2-1,NA,TRBD2,TRBV7-3,TGTGCCAGCAGCTTAATCTTAGCGGGCTACAATGAGCAGTTCTTC,CASSLILAGYNEQFF
TRBJ1-6,NA,TRBD1,TRBV2,TGTGCCAGCAGTGGACAGGGTATCAATTCACCCCTCCACTTT,CASSGQGINSPLHF
TRBJ2-7,NA,TRBD2,TRBV9,TGTGCCAGCAGCGTAGATTACGGGAGGGCCTACGAGCAGTACTTC,CASSVDYGRAYEQYF
TRBJ1-2,few,NA,TRBV28,TGTGCCAGCACTGAAGGATGGGGCAGGTTTAAAGGCTACACCTTC,CASTEGWGRFKGYTF
TRBJ1-5,once,NA,TRBV6-5,TGTGCCAGCAGTTACTCGGGGGGGGAGGGTCAGCCCCAGCATTTT,CASSYSGGEGQPQHF
TRBJ1-2,NA,TRBD1,TRBV30,TGTGCCTGGAGGGACAGGGTACTCTATGGCTACACCTTC,CAWRDRVLYGYTF
TRBJ1-1,once,TRBD1,TRBV18,TGTGCCAGCTCAGGCACAGGGGACACTGAAGCTTTCTTT,CASSGTGDTEAFF
TRBJ2-5,NA,NA,TRBV4-1,TGCGCCAGCAGCGCTACCCGGACAACCCAAGAGACCCAGTACTTC,CASSATRTTQETQYF
TRBJ1-5,NA,NA,TRBV27,TGTGCCAGCAGTGTCCGGAGCAATCAGCCCCAGCATTTT,CASSVRSNQPQHF
TRBJ2-3,NA,NA,TRBV4-1,TGCGCCAGCAGCCAAGAAGGGGACACAGATACGCAGTATTTT,CASSQEGDTDTQYF
TRBJ2-1,few,NA,TRBV2,TGTGCCAGCAGGGGGACTGGCGGGGTCTACAATGAGCAGTTCTTC,CASRGTGGVYNEQFF
TRBJ2-7,few,NA,TRBV7-2,TGTGCCAGCAGCCCTTCTAGCGTTCCTGGGGGCGAGCAGTACTTC,CASSPSSVPGGEQYF
TRBJ2-7,few,NA,TRBV11-2,TGTGCCAGCAGCTTTAGATGGGAGGACGGCCTTTGCGAGCAGTACTTC,CASSFRWEDGLCEQYF
TRBJ1-4,NA,NA,TRBV5-1,TGCGCCAGCAGCTCGACAGTACTTTCATCTAATGAAAAACTGTTTTTT,CASSSTVLSSNEKLFF
TRBJ1-4,few,TRBD1,TRBV30,TGTGCCTGGCTCCGGGACAGGGAGGGCATTGGAGAAAAACTGTTTTTT,CAWLRDREGIGEKLFF
TRBJ1-2,NA,NA,TRBV19,TGTGCCAGTAGTGAGGCAGTCTATGGCTACACCTTC,CASSEAVYGYTF
TRBJ2-2,NA,NA,TRBV4-3,TGCGCCAGCAGCCAAGATACAGGGAACACCGGGGAGCTGTTTTTT,CASSQDTGNTGELFF